These 11 T cell receptor beta chains were all obtained from the same sample, sequenced in a study of T cell changes during pregnancy in multiple sclerosis. Repertoires were generated with immunoSEQ multiplex PCR, while TCRdb's copy carries only in-frame clones and drops some. The data hold more than 55,000 clones, with 91% observed a single time. The input for sequencing was peripheral blood, taken in the third trimester of pregnancy. These receptors all come from a female donor in good health, enrolled as a control in a pregnancy study.

The chain carries TRBV6-4 and TRBJ2-1, with a tentative D call TRBD1 (6 bases). Trimming took 2 bases from V and 9 from J, leaving 14 bases between them. Germline V gives CDR1 MRHNA, CDR2 SNTAGT. There are 14 residues in the CDR3. The CDR3 DNA is TGTGCCAGCAGTGACGGGCCAGGGGTGGGTGAGCAGTTCTTC. It codes for CASSDGPGVGEQFF.

The gene calls are TRBV5-6 and TRBJ2-5; 7 bases align to TRBD1. This CDR3 is built from 15 residues. Trimming at V came to 2 bases and at J to 5 bases, leaving 9 bases not matched to a gene. Germline V gives CDR1 SGHDT, CDR2 YYEEEE. The CDR3 DNA reads as TGTGCCAGCAGCTTTCAAGGGGGCGTGATGGAGACCCAGTACTTC. This encodes CASSFQGGVMETQYF.

V is TRBV19 and J is TRBJ2-1, with 7 bases that match TRBD2. This CDR3 contains 16 residues. V gave up 1 base and J gave up 4 bases; unmatched junction bases: 7. The germline V gene encodes CDR1 LNHDA and CDR2 SQIVND (reference sequence). DNA for the CDR3: TGTGCCAGTAGTATAGTTGCGGGAGTTCGGTACAATGAGCAGTTCTTC. Residues: CASSIVAGVRYNEQFF. Full variable domain (remainder filled in from reference TRBV19 and TRBJ2-1): DGGITQSPKYLFRKEGQNVTLSCEQNLNHDAMYWYRQDPGQGLRLIYYSQIVNDFQKGDIAEGYSVSREKKESFPLTVTSAQKNPTAFYLCASSIVAGVRYNEQFFGPGTRLTVL.

J is TRBJ2-3 and V is TRBV5-6; 13 nucleotides agree with TRBD2. Germline V lookup: CDR1 SGHDT, CDR2 YYEEEE. Germline trimming cut 4 bases from V and 3 bases from J; bases unmatched to any gene: 5. The CDR3 is 16 amino acids. CDR3 DNA sequence: TGTGCCAGCAGCCAGAAGACTAGCGGGAGGACAGATACGCAGTATTTT. It codes for CASSQKTSGRTDTQYF.

In this sample, this clone turned up once. This chain joins TRBV5-1 and TRBJ2-1; 9 positions agree with TRBD2. Trimming cost V 0 bases and J 8 bases; bases outside gene matches: 3. The CDR3 is 14 amino acids. In germline, CDR1 is SGHRS, CDR2 YFSETQ. The CDR3 bases are TGCGCCAGCAGCTTGGGTGCGGGGGGGTATGAGCAGTTCTTC. It yields the protein CASSLGAGGYEQFF. The full variable domain, its missing parts supplied by reference TRBV5-1 and TRBJ2-1, is KAGVTQTPRYLIKTRGQQVTLSCSPISGHRSVSWYQQTPGQGLQFLFEYFSETQRNKGNFPGRFSGRQFSNSRSEMNVSTLELGDSALYLCASSLGAGGYEQFFGPGTRLTVL.

In this sample, this clone turned up once. The V call is TRBV19, the J call TRBJ2-7, with 8 bases matching TRBD2. The CDR3 covers 15 residues. V lost 0 bases to trimming and J lost 1 base; unmatched junction nucleotides: 2. Germline CDR1 is LNHDA and CDR2 is SQIVND (reference sequence). Here the CDR3 reads CASSIDGRVSYEQYF. Written as DNA, the CDR3 is TGTGCCAGTAGTATAGACGGGAGGGTTTCCTACGAGCAGTACTTC.

The rearrangement joins TRBV28 to TRBJ2-2, with 7 bases that match TRBD2. CDR3 length: 14 amino acids. Trimming cost V 6 bases and J 0 bases; bases outside gene matches: 1. Germline CDR1 and CDR2: MDHEN and SYDVKM. The CDR3 sequence: CASRGTTNTGELFF. The CDR3 DNA follows: TGTGCCAGCAGGGGGACTACGAACACCGGGGAGCTGTTTTTT.

The DNA of the CDR3 is TGTGCCAGCACTTGGTGGACAGGGATAGATGAAAAACTGTTTTTT. It yields the protein CASTWWTGIDEKLFF. The chain has TRBV7-9 and TRBJ1-4; 8 positions match TRBD1. With 7 bases clipped from V and 6 bases from J, the junction kept 10 bases outside the gene matches. Germline V gene lookup returns CDR1 SEHNR and CDR2 FQNEAQ (reference sequence). The CDR3 is 15 amino acids.

This rearrangement joins TRBV28 to TRBJ1-1; a possible D gene is TRBD1 (6 bases). V lost 4 bases, J lost 2 bases, and 20 bases lay in between. The CDR3 has 17 amino acids. The germline V gene encodes CDR1 MDHEN and CDR2 SYDVKM. The CDR3, as DNA: TGTGCCAGCAGTTCCCATAGGGGGAGGGACTATAACACTGAAGCTTTCTTT. Its protein is CASSSHRGRDYNTEAFF.

The rearrangement joins TRBV2 to TRBJ1-2; D gene unclear. Trimming shortened V by 11 bases and J by 5 bases, and 12 bases separated the two germline ends. Looked up from germline, CDR1 is SNHLY and CDR2 is FYNNEI. This CDR3 spans 11 amino acids. The CDR3: CAVTGLYGYTF. Written as DNA, the CDR3 is TGTGCCGTCACGGGATTATATGGCTACACCTTC.

The chain is built from TRBV5-6 and TRBJ1-5, with 8 nucleotides matching TRBD1. In germline, CDR1 is SGHDT, CDR2 YYEEEE. V gave up 0 bases and J gave up 6 bases; unmatched junction bases: 2. This CDR3 has 14 residues. CDR3 sequence: CASSLGTGRQPQHF. The CDR3 bases are TGTGCCAGCAGCTTGGGGACAGGGCGTCAGCCCCAGCATTTT.